This T cell receptor (beta chain) originates from a study of T cell responses to AZD1222 COVID-19 vaccine (dated by TCRdb to the early 2020s). General notes on the study: AZD1222 recipients with second doses at about 4 weeks or about 12 weeks were pooled, because spike-specific TCR depth and breadth did not differ between schedules. A total of 233 trial participants underwent TCR sequencing, of whom around 200 received two doses of AZD1222 and some 25 received two doses of the MenACWY control vaccine. Enrollment into the trials was organized by age into subgroups of 18-55, 56-69 and 70-plus years, and those subgroups contained roughly 140, 27 and 60 TCR-sequenced participants, respectively. Here is what the overall study found, with its caveats: The whole spike protein was spanned by vaccine-associated CD4 TCRs, and dominant responses were seen in regions 160-218 and 743-854. Reportedly, almost half of the unique spike-specific TCRs recognized epitopes lying outside the regions that are mutated in the B.1.351 and B.1.1.7 variants. In the small 56-69-year group, the increase in depth fell short of significance, most likely because of low power. A significant rise in spike-specific TCR breadth and depth was observed after two AZD1222 doses relative to day 0 and relative to MenACWY recipients. Participants were mostly white British, with more females than males. The authors suggested clonal diversity may have been underestimated. Because no day 14 peak-response samples were available, the repertoires could be characterized only after the peak T cell response. Conclusions about previously exposed vaccinees were limited because only a handful of AZD1222 recipients were SARS-CoV-2 seropositive at baseline.

Relative to germline, V is 5 bases shorter and J is 2 bases shorter, with 5 bases between their ends. According to the germline V gene (reference sequence), CDR1 reads PRHDT and CDR2 reads FYEKMQ. The CDR3 starts with the cysteine, ends with the phenylalanine, and has 12 residues. Left in the record is the CDR3 DNA by itself, 36 bases read in frame from the first base. The sample's time point label, decoded: baseline before first vaccination. Vaccinee samples came from UK trials COV001 and COV002, including a single-blind randomized controlled phase 2/3 trial of AZD1222 (ChAdOx1 nCoV-19) in healthy adults. Trial participant PBMC samples were collected at day 0 and day 28 after the second dose for TCRbeta chain sequencing. This clone was counted once. No antigen is known for it. No qualities accompany the bases; no much larger clone lies one base away. The CDR3 regions of human TCRbeta chains were analyzed by immunosequencing. In the source study's methods: TCRs in the repertoires were compared against a reference library of SARS-CoV-2-specific TCRs that had been generated with the MIRA antigen-specificity platform. Breadth meant the fraction of unique TCRs that were SARS-CoV-2-associated, whereas depth meant the fraction of total T cells that were SARS-CoV-2-associated. Each spike-specific TCR was assigned to its reactive spike region and to a CD4 or CD8 class using the MIRA data. Log10-transformed breadth and depth values were compared by one-way ANOVA with Sidak's multiple comparisons tests. TCRdb retrieved this table from immuneACCESS and kept in-frame rearrangements only. Not all clones are present; in checked studies, unresolved V genes account for under half, and no reason is known for the remainder. The V and J calls and clone size come from that table; D and trimming were worked out from the DNA. This sample holds over 100,000 clones; 75% to 90% were observed only once. 5% to 7.5% of the sample is taken by the ten largest.

The source is an adult in good health. The sample here was peripheral blood, taken on day 0 of AZD1222 vaccination. The rearranged chain carries TRBV13 and TRBJ2-3; too little of a D gene remains to name it. The DNA sequence reads TGTGCCAGCAGCCGGATCACAGATACGCAGTATTTT. It encodes CASSRITDTQYF.